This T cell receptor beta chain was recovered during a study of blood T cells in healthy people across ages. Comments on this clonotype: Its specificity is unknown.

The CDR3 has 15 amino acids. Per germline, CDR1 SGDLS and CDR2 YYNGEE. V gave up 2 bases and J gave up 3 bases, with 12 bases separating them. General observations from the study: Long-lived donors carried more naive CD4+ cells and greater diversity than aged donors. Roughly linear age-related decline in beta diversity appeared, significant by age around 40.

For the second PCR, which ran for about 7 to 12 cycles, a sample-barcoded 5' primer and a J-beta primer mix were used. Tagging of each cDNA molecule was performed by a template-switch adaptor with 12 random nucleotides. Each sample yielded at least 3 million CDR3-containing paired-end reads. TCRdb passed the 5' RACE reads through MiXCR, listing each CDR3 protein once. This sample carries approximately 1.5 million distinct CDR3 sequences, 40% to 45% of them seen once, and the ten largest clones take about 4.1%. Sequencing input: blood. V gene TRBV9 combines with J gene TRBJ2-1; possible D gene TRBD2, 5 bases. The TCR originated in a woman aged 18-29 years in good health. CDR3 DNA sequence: TGTGCCAGCAGCGTCGGGGATTCCCTCTACAATGAGCAGTTCTTC. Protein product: CASSVGDSLYNEQFF.